The 31 T cell receptor beta chains below all came from one sample that was sequenced in a study of blood T cells in healthy people across ages. Through a sample-barcoded 5' primer and a J-beta primer mix, a second PCR was run for 7 to 11 cycles. One entry per CDR3 protein results from TCRdb running MiXCR on the 5' RACE reads. The sample carries 1,500,000 or so distinct CDR3 sequences, roughly 43% recorded once. The source material was blood. The receptor source for this set is a woman younger than 30 in good health.

The rearrangement uses TRBV4-1 and TRBJ1-2, with a tentative D call TRBD1 (6 bases). V was trimmed by 3 bases and J by 8 bases, leaving 16 bases between them. Germline V CDR1 and CDR2: MGHRA, YSYEKL. The CDR3 extends over 14 amino acids. The CDR3 loop is CASSHPSRGGGYTF. In DNA, the CDR3 is TGCGCCAGCAGCCACCCAAGCAGGGGTGGCGGCTACACCTTC.

The CDR3 region has the DNA TGTGCCAGCAGCTTAACCGGGACTAGCGGACAAGAGACCCAGTACTTC. It is translated as CASSLTGTSGQETQYF. V and J are TRBV7-2 and TRBJ2-5; 11 positions agree with TRBD2. This CDR3 region has 16 residues. The trim removed 2 bases at V and 2 bases at J, leaving 4 bases unmatched. From germline, CDR1 is SGHTA and CDR2 FQGNSA.

This clonotype was observed a handful of times. The J gene is TRBJ2-3, the V gene TRBV5-6; 7 nucleotides agree with TRBD2. CDR1 SGHDT and CDR2 YYEEEE come from the germline V gene. With 5 bases clipped from V and 2 bases from J, the junction kept 11 bases outside the gene matches. The CDR3 totals 16 residues. CDR3 in DNA: TGTGCCAGCAGTCAACCCAGGCTAGCGGTCACAGATACGCAGTATTTT. It translates to CASSQPRLAVTDTQYF.

This clonotype showed up just once. The rearrangement links TRBV7-2 to TRBJ1-6; no definite D call. The V end was cut by 5 bases, the J end by 3 bases, with 8 bases between. From germline, CDR1 is SGHTA and CDR2 FQGNSA. The CDR3 length is 14 residues. The CDR3 DNA follows: TGTACCAGCAGCCCAGACATCTATAATTCACCCCTCCACTTT. Translation: CTSSPDIYNSPLHF.

The rearrangement joins TRBV7-8 to TRBJ2-1; tentative D call: TRBD1 (6 bases). The DNA end lines up better with TRBJ2-7; the J call may be wrong. The germline V gene encodes CDR1 SGHVS and CDR2 FQNEAQ. This CDR3 has 15 residues. For the CDR3, the DNA is TGTGCCAGCAGCTCGCAGGGGTACCGGTACAATGAGCAGTACTTC. Encoded protein: CASSSQGYRYNEQYF.

This chain connects TRBV7-2 to TRBJ2-5; 11 bases map to TRBD2. The CDR3 is made up of 16 amino acids. CDR1 and CDR2 from the germline V gene are SGHTA and FQGNSA. The ends lost 2 bases at V and 3 bases at J; junction bases unmatched: 5. CDR3 in DNA: TGTGCCAGCAGCTTATCCGGGACTAGCGGAAAAGAGACCCAGTACTTC. Translating gives CASSLSGTSGKETQYF.

The chain recombines TRBV6-5 with TRBJ1-5, with D possibly being TRBD1 (5 bases). Germline values: CDR1 MNHEY, CDR2 SVGAGI. The CDR3 runs to 15 residues. The V and J ends lost 6 bases and 2 bases respectively, with 14 bases between them. The chain's CDR3 is CASRTAKKGNQPQHF. In DNA, the CDR3 is TGTGCCAGCAGGACAGCGAAAAAGGGCAATCAGCCCCAGCATTTT.

The V gene is TRBV20-1, the J gene TRBJ2-5; TRBD2 aligns across 8 bases. The CDR3 runs 15 residues. Germline lookup yields CDR1 DFQATT and CDR2 SNEGSKA (reference sequence). The V segment lost 0 bases and the J segment 11 bases; nucleotides outside the gene matches: 14. The CDR3, as DNA: TGCAGTGCTAGAGATCGCCGGGGGGGCCGGAATGAGCAGTACTTC. This encodes CSARDRRGGRNEQYF.

The J gene is TRBJ2-7, the V gene TRBV12-5, with 9 nucleotides matching TRBD1. The V gene end was trimmed by 5 bases and the J gene end by 3 bases; junction bases not matched to a gene: 8. This CDR3 has 15 residues. The V gene's germline CDR1 is LGHNT and CDR2 FRNRAP. Here the CDR3 DNA reads TGTGCTAGTGGTCCCGGGGGACAGGGACGCTACGAGCAGTACTTC. Its translation is CASGPGGQGRYEQYF. The whole variable domain, filled in from reference TRBV12-5 and TRBJ2-7, reads DARVTQTPRHKVTEMGQEVTMRCQPILGHNTVFWYRQTMMQGLELLAYFRNRAPLDDSGMPKDRFSAEMPDATLATLKIQPSEPRDSAVYFCASGPGGQGRYEQYFGPGTRLTVT.

This chain joins TRBV12-3 or TRBV12-4 and TRBJ1-1; perhaps TRBD1 as D (6 bases). This CDR3 region has 11 residues. V was pared by 6 bases and J by 8 bases, with 10 bases between. The CDR3, as DNA: TGTGCCAGCAGAAATACAGGGGAAGCTTTCTTT. As protein: CASRNTGEAFF.

V gene TRBV7-8 combines with J gene TRBJ1-2, with 7 positions matching TRBD1. There are 16 residues in the CDR3. Germline V gene data show CDR1 as SGHVS and CDR2 as FQNEAQ. V lost 5 bases and J lost 0; bases outside the gene matches: 9. The CDR3 is CASSAGTALANYGYTF. The CDR3 nucleotides read TGTGCCAGCAGCGCCGGGACAGCTTTAGCTAACTATGGCTACACCTTC.

The chain links TRBV2 to TRBJ2-5; the D gene is possibly TRBD1 (5 bases). CDR1 and CDR2 from the germline V gene are SNHLY and FYNNEI. The CDR3 spans 11 residues. Trimming removed 7 bases at V and 11 bases at J, with 14 bases between. CDR3 nucleotides: TGTGCCAGCACTCCAGGGCACGGGCAGTACTTC. It yields the protein CASTPGHGQYF.

The rearrangement joins TRBV5-1 to TRBJ2-7, with 7 bases fitting TRBD2. In germline, CDR1 is SGHRS, CDR2 YFSETQ. CDR3 length: 14 amino acids. V dropped 3 bases and J dropped 2; count of bases not matched to a gene: 5. The CDR3 DNA follows: TGCGCCAGCAGCTGGGCTAGCGGAACCTACGAGCAGTACTTC. It encodes CASSWASGTYEQYF.

The chain combines TRBV20-1 with TRBJ1-2, with TRBD1 matching 9 bases. V lost 4 bases to trimming and J lost 2 bases; unmatched junction nucleotides: 5. This CDR3 comprises 14 residues. Germline V CDR1 and CDR2: DFQATT, SNEGSKA (reference sequence). This CDR3 reads CSATKGQGNYGYTF. The DNA for the CDR3 is TGCAGTGCTACCAAGGGACAGGGCAACTATGGCTACACCTTC.

This clonotype was recorded a few times. The chain links TRBV7-2 to TRBJ2-1; D gene ambiguous. This CDR3 is 13 amino acids long. In germline, CDR1 is SGHTA, CDR2 FQGNSA. V lost 6 bases and J 5 bases, leaving 11 bases between the germline ends. CDR3 coding DNA: TGTGCCAGCAGACGTATTAGCAACAATGAGCAGTTCTTC. Translating gives CASRRISNNEQFF.

This clonotype occurred a few times. V gene TRBV20-1 combines with J gene TRBJ2-3; 7 bases map to TRBD2. CDR3 length: 14 amino acids. Germline V lookup: CDR1 DFQATT, CDR2 SNEGSKA (reference sequence). Germline trimming cut 7 bases from V and 2 bases from J; bases unmatched to any gene: 9. CDR3 sequence (DNA): TGCAGTGGATCGACTAGCTTCCTCACAGATACGCAGTATTTT. It encodes CSGSTSFLTDTQYF.

The chain carries TRBV6-2 or TRBV6-3 and TRBJ2-2, with TRBD2 matching over 12 bases. CDR3 length: 19 residues. The V segment lost 6 bases and the J segment 1 base; nucleotides outside the gene matches: 12. CDR1 MNHEY and CDR2 SVGEGT come from the germline V gene. CDR3 sequence reads: CASSYRGQGLAGNTGELFF. The CDR3 DNA reads as TGTGCCAGCAGCTACAGAGGTCAGGGACTAGCGGGGAACACCGGGGAGCTGTTTTTT.

The gene calls are TRBV30 and TRBJ1-2, with D unresolved. Germline V gives CDR1 GTSNPN, CDR2 SVGIG (reference sequence). This CDR3 is built from 14 residues. The V end lost 1 base, the J end lost 8 bases, and 17 bases lay between the germline ends. The CDR3 region has the DNA TGTGCCTGGAGTGGGGAAAAAAGGATACGCGGCTACACCTTC. Protein sequence: CAWSGEKRIRGYTF.

The chain recombines TRBV28 with TRBJ2-4, with 7 nucleotides matching TRBD2. The J call is in doubt because the DNA end fits TRBJ2-7 better. This CDR3 is built from 14 residues. In germline, CDR1 is MDHEN, CDR2 SYDVKM. In DNA form, the CDR3 reads TGTGCCAGCAGTTTCCCTAGCGGCCCCAACGAGCAGTACTTC. Its translation: CASSFPSGPNEQYF.

This clonotype turned up a few times. One junction end does not reproduce the germline sequence, and a read error may be involved. This chain connects TRBV7-7 to TRBJ2-5, with D perhaps TRBD1 (10 bases). This CDR3 is 19 amino acids long. Germline assignment: CDR1 SSHAT and CDR2 FNYEAQ (reference sequence). CDR3 residues: CASSLDGTGVTSGEETQYF. CDR3 nucleotides: TGTGCTAGCAGCTTAGATGGGACAGGGGTGACTAGCGGTGAAGAGACCCAGTACTTC.

The V gene is TRBV28, the J gene TRBJ1-1; possibly TRBD1 for D (5 bases). Germline values: CDR1 MDHEN, CDR2 SYDVKM. V was pared by 2 bases and J by 4 bases, with 14 bases between. The CDR3 contains 15 residues. The CDR3: CASSLIWMQGTEAFF. The DNA for the CDR3 is TGTGCCAGCAGTTTAATTTGGATGCAGGGCACTGAAGCTTTCTTT.

The table lists this clonotype with a few counts. The CDR3 DNA sequence: TGCGCCAGCAGCCAAGCTATTCTGGCGCAAGAGACCCAGTACTTC. This sequence encodes CASSQAILAQETQYF. V and J are TRBV4-3 and TRBJ2-5; D is undetermined. The germline V gene encodes CDR1 LGHNA and CDR2 YSLEER. V was trimmed by 1 base and J by 2 bases, leaving 11 bases between them. The length of the CDR3 is 15 residues.

CDR3 protein: CASSEYSGRLTETQYF. The CDR3 DNA reads as TGTGCCAGCAGTGAATATTCGGGACGACTTACGGAGACCCAGTACTTC. This chain joins TRBV25-1 and TRBJ2-5; the D gene could be TRBD1 or TRBD2 (5 bases each). There are 16 residues in the CDR3. V gave up 0 bases and J gave up 5 bases, with 16 bases separating them. CDR1 MGHDK and CDR2 SYGVNS come from the germline V gene.

In its sample, this clonotype was seen a few times. This sequence joins TRBV6-1 and TRBJ1-4; perhaps TRBD1 as D (5 bases). Germline-derived CDR1 and CDR2 are MNHNS and SASEGT. This CDR3 region has 16 residues. V was trimmed by 2 bases and J by 0 bases, leaving 10 bases between them. As DNA, the CDR3 is TGTGCCAGCAGTGAACTCGCGGGGGCAACTAATGAAAAACTGTTTTTT. Its protein product is CASSELAGATNEKLFF.

The chain has TRBV18 and TRBJ1-1; no definite D call. V lost 2 bases and J 5 bases, leaving 6 bases between the germline ends. The CDR3 consists of 12 residues. Per germline, CDR1 KGHSH and CDR2 LQKENI. The DNA for the CDR3 is TGTGCCAGCTCACCATTCCAAACTGAAGCTTTCTTT. Protein product: CASSPFQTEAFF.

The rearrangement links TRBV6-1 to TRBJ1-2; D may be TRBD1 (5 bases). The germline V and J ends were trimmed by 6 bases and 4 bases, with 15 bases remaining between them. CDR1 is MNHNS and CDR2 is SASEGT in the germline V gene. The CDR3 length is 14 residues. CDR3 region: CASRVGGSGYGYTF. The CDR3 DNA is TGTGCCAGCAGGGTCGGGGGTTCGGGCTATGGCTACACCTTC.

The chain recombines TRBV14 with TRBJ2-1; a weak D match, TRBD2 (5 bases). The CDR3 runs 15 residues. Trimming took 1 base from V and 4 from J, leaving 11 bases between them. Per the germline V gene, CDR1 is SGHDN and CDR2 is FVKESK. The CDR3 loop reads CASSQVLEPYNEQFF. The CDR3 DNA reads as TGTGCCAGCAGCCAAGTACTAGAACCGTACAATGAGCAGTTCTTC.

This chain uses TRBV20-1 with TRBJ2-7; the D is unclear. Trimming cost V 0 bases and J 1 base, with 10 bases left between them. This CDR3 contains 14 residues. The germline CDR1 and CDR2 sequences are DFQATT and SNEGSKA (reference sequence). The CDR3 region is CSARDPDQSYEQYF. Here the CDR3 DNA reads TGCAGTGCTAGAGACCCAGACCAGTCCTACGAGCAGTACTTC.

This clonotype has more than one count but fewer than ten. The chain carries TRBV7-8 and TRBJ2-5; TRBD1 agrees at 7 bases. The CDR3 has 13 amino acids. V lost 4 bases to trimming and J lost 4 bases; unmatched junction nucleotides: 3. The germline V gene has CDR1 SGHVS and CDR2 FQNEAQ. This chain's CDR3 is CASSWDSGETQYF. CDR3 nucleotides: TGTGCCAGCAGCTGGGACAGCGGAGAGACCCAGTACTTC.

The CDR3, as DNA: TGCAGTGCTAGAGCTGGGCTCTCCAGCTTGAATACGCAGTATTTT. Protein product: CSARAGLSSLNTQYF. The chain links TRBV20-1 to TRBJ2-3; no definite D call. The germline V gene has CDR1 DFQATT and CDR2 SNEGSKA (reference sequence). Trimming removed 1 base from V and 7 bases from J, with 18 bases in between. The CDR3 is made up of 15 amino acids.

This clonotype was seen more than once but under ten times. V usage is TRBV4-2 and J usage is TRBJ1-1, with TRBD1 matching over 7 bases. Germline V gene data show CDR1 as LGHNA and CDR2 as YNFKEQ. The CDR3 is made up of 16 amino acids. V dropped 4 bases and J dropped 0; count of bases not matched to a gene: 8. Here the CDR3 reads CASSLNPGQMNTEAFF. The DNA of the CDR3 is TGTGCCAGCAGCCTCAATCCGGGACAGATGAACACTGAAGCTTTCTTT.